This entry lists 23 T cell receptor beta chains sequenced from one sample in a study of T cells after yellow fever vaccination. MiXCR, run by TCRdb on the 5' RACE reads, gives a single entry per CDR3 protein. The sample holds 310,000 or so distinct CDR3 sequences, around 6.8% seen once. Here the sequenced sample was PBMCs, taken more than 40 days after the first yellow fever vaccination. Receptor source: a man aged 18 to 29 who received the YFV17D yellow fever vaccine.

This clonotype has a handful of counts. The chain carries TRBV30 and TRBJ1-1; D call uncertain. This CDR3 region has 11 residues. CDR1 is GTSNPN, CDR2 SVGIG, per germline (reference sequence). Trimming took 0 bases from V and 4 from J, leaving 3 bases between them. This CDR3 is CAWSVGTEAFF. Written as DNA, the CDR3 is TGTGCCTGGAGTGTTGGCACTGAAGCTTTCTTT.

The chain employs TRBV19 and TRBJ1-4, with D perhaps TRBD1 (5 bases). Germline-derived CDR1 and CDR2 are LNHDA and SQIVND (reference sequence). This CDR3 has 15 amino acids. V lost 5 bases and J lost 7, with 17 bases in between. The CDR3 is CASSSRGSESEKLFF. The CDR3 bases are TGTGCCAGTAGTTCCCGGGGGAGCGAGAGTGAAAAACTGTTTTTT.

There are a few counts of this clonotype. The chain combines TRBV3-1 with TRBJ1-4; no definite D call. Trimming removed 4 bases from V and 0 bases from J, with 9 bases in between. The CDR3 loop spans 15 amino acids. Germline assignment: CDR1 LGHDT and CDR2 YNNKEL (reference sequence). DNA for the CDR3: TGTGCCAGCAGCCCCGCTCTTGCAACTAATGAAAAACTGTTTTTT. Translated: CASSPALATNEKLFF.

This clonotype appeared many times. This rearrangement joins TRBV7-9 to TRBJ2-4; 9 bases fit TRBD1. CDR3 length: 14 amino acids. The ends lost 1 base at V and 9 bases at J; junction bases unmatched: 4. Germline lookup yields CDR1 SEHNR and CDR2 FQNEAQ (reference sequence). This CDR3 is CASSLGGQGSIQYF. Written as DNA, the CDR3 is TGTGCCAGCAGCTTAGGAGGACAGGGGAGCATTCAGTACTTC.

The V call is TRBV7-3, the J call TRBJ2-5; no firm D call. Germline V gene sequence: CDR1 SGHTA, CDR2 FQGTGA. The V and J ends lost 5 bases and 3 bases respectively, with 10 bases between them. This CDR3 has 13 residues. Here the CDR3 reads CASSRSYEETQYF. The CDR3 DNA is TGTGCCAGCAGCCGTAGTTACGAAGAGACCCAGTACTTC.

The chain is built from TRBV19 and TRBJ2-7; 8 positions match TRBD1. J gave up 4 bases and V 11 bases, and 7 bases lay outside the gene matches. Germline values: CDR1 LNHDA, CDR2 SQIVND (reference sequence). The CDR3 length is 12 residues. This CDR3 is CAGRQGRYEQYF. CDR3 DNA sequence: TGTGCCGGCCGACAGGGGCGGTACGAGCAGTACTTC. The complete variable domain, with remaining parts taken from reference TRBV19 and TRBJ2-7, reads DGGITQSPKYLFRKEGQNVTLSCEQNLNHDAMYWYRQDPGQGLRLIYYSQIVNDFQKGDIAEGYSVSREKKESFPLTVTSAQKNPTAFYLCAGRQGRYEQYFGPGTRLTVT.

This clonotype was recorded at least ten times. This chain connects TRBV18 to TRBJ2-1; 9 positions agree with TRBD1. V gave up 2 bases and J gave up 10 bases; unmatched junction bases: 12. This CDR3 is built from 16 residues. Germline V gene data show CDR1 as KGHSH and CDR2 as LQKENI. The CDR3 sequence is CASSPIFSDRGGEQFF. The DNA for the CDR3 is TGTGCCAGCTCACCAATTTTTTCGGACAGGGGCGGCGAGCAGTTCTTC.

The chain couples TRBV5-1 to TRBJ1-1, with D perhaps TRBD1 (5 bases). Germline values: CDR1 SGHRS, CDR2 YFSETQ. V lost 0 bases to trimming and J lost 7 bases, with 10 bases between them. The CDR3 spans 13 residues. The CDR3: CASSLEWGREAFF. The CDR3 DNA reads as TGCGCCAGCAGCTTGGAATGGGGACGTGAAGCTTTCTTT. The full variable domain, its missing parts supplied by reference TRBV5-1 and TRBJ1-1, is KAGVTQTPRYLIKTRGQQVTLSCSPISGHRSVSWYQQTPGQGLQFLFEYFSETQRNKGNFPGRFSGRQFSNSRSEMNVSTLELGDSALYLCASSLEWGREAFFGQGTRLTVV.

This clonotype was counted at least ten times. The chain recombines TRBV20-1 with TRBJ1-5; D not resolved. Germline V gene lookup returns CDR1 DFQATT and CDR2 SNEGSKA (reference sequence). CDR3 length: 13 residues. Trimming took off 3 bases at V and 3 bases at J, with 9 bases between the two ends. The CDR3 DNA is TGCAGTGCTAGCGGCCAAGACAATCAGCCCCAGCATTTT. Encoded protein: CSASGQDNQPQHF.

This clonotype was observed a few times. The rearrangement links TRBV6-4 to TRBJ2-1, with 8 bases fitting TRBD2. Germline V gene sequence: CDR1 MRHNA, CDR2 SNTAGT. CDR3 size: 15 residues. Unmatched junction bases numbered 4, after V lost 3 bases and J lost 3 bases. The CDR3 region has the DNA TGTGCCAGCAGTGAAAACGGGGGGGTCTACAATGAGCAGTTCTTC. It translates to CASSENGGVYNEQFF.

This CDR3 is CSASGGNEQFF. The CDR3 bases are TGCAGTGCTAGCGGGGGGAATGAGCAGTTCTTC. This rearrangement joins TRBV20-1 to TRBJ2-1; 7 bases fit TRBD2. This CDR3 contains 11 residues. Germline V gene sequence: CDR1 DFQATT, CDR2 SNEGSKA (reference sequence). J gave up 7 bases and V 3 bases, and 0 bases lay outside the gene matches.

This clonotype showed up just a few times. The chain employs TRBV20-1 and TRBJ2-7; TRBD2 is a possible D gene (6 bases). The V end was cut by 4 bases, the J end by 2 bases, with 15 bases between. In germline, CDR1 is DFQATT, CDR2 SNEGSKA (reference sequence). The CDR3 sequence is 14 residues long. CDR3 in amino acids: CSAKSELAAYEQYV. The CDR3 DNA sequence: TGCAGTGCTAAATCCGAGTTAGCGGCCTACGAGCAGTACGTC.

V is TRBV3-1 and J is TRBJ2-1, with D unresolved. Germline assignment: CDR1 LGHDT and CDR2 YNNKEL (reference sequence). This CDR3 is built from 14 residues. Trimming took 1 base from V and 7 from J, leaving 11 bases between them. The CDR3 DNA sequence: TGTGCCAGCAGCCAAGTAGGGTGGGGAAATGAGCAGTTCTTC. This sequence encodes CASSQVGWGNEQFF.

At least ten counts were recorded for this clonotype. This chain links TRBV7-8 with TRBJ2-1, with D unresolved. The CDR3 length is 14 residues. Germline CDR1 reads SGHVS; CDR2 reads FQNEAQ. The ends were cut back, 7 bases at V and 0 bases at J, with 10 bases in the middle. This CDR3 is CASKERRSYNEQFF. DNA of the CDR3: TGTGCCAGCAAGGAGAGACGCTCCTACAATGAGCAGTTCTTC. Looking up the rest from reference TRBV7-8 and TRBJ2-1 gives the full variable domain: GAGVSQSPRYKVAKRGQDVALRCDPISGHVSLFWYQQALGQGPEFLTYFQNEAQLDKSGLPSDRFFAERPEGSVSTLKIQRTQQEDSAVYLCASKERRSYNEQFFGPGTRLTVL.

V gene TRBV3-1 combines with J gene TRBJ1-1, with a weak D call TRBD1 (6 bases). The CDR3 runs to 14 residues. The germline V gene has CDR1 LGHDT and CDR2 YNNKEL (reference sequence). V dropped 3 bases and J dropped 5 bases, with 13 bases sitting between them. DNA for the CDR3: TGTGCCAGCAGCCATGAGGGGGGGGGAACTGAAGCTTTCTTT. This encodes CASSHEGGGTEAFF.

This clonotype was detected ten times or more. The chain employs TRBV5-4 and TRBJ2-5, with D possibly TRBD2 on 6 matching bases. V lost 4 bases to trimming and J lost 5 bases, with 12 bases between them. CDR1 and CDR2 (germline): SGHNT, YYREEE (reference sequence). This CDR3 is 13 amino acids long. As DNA, the CDR3 is TGTGCCAGCAGCCGACCGGGGGAGGAGACCCAGTACTTC. It translates to CASSRPGEETQYF.

There are a few counts of this clonotype. The V gene is TRBV5-5, the J gene TRBJ2-5; D gene uncertain. The CDR3 spans 14 residues. CDR1 SGHKS and CDR2 YYEKEE come from the germline V gene (reference sequence). V dropped 0 bases and J dropped 4 bases, with 10 bases sitting between them. The CDR3 loop reads CASSLGVPPETQYF. As DNA, the CDR3 is TGTGCCAGCAGCTTGGGGGTCCCTCCAGAGACCCAGTACTTC.

This clonotype has more than one count but fewer than ten. This chain connects TRBV4-2 to TRBJ2-2; 7 bases map to TRBD2. The J segment lost 7 bases and the V segment lost 2 bases, leaving 16 bases of the junction unmatched. The CDR3 totals 18 residues. CDR1 is LGHNA, CDR2 YNFKEQ, per germline. This CDR3 is CASSQTGDYGRSGGELFF. In DNA form, the CDR3 reads TGTGCCAGCAGCCAAACGGGGGACTACGGTAGAAGCGGCGGGGAGCTGTTTTTT.

As to this clonotype: This may be a read error, as it is one base from a much larger clone. This chain links TRBV4-3 with TRBJ2-1; possible D gene TRBD1, 6 bases. The germline V gene has CDR1 LGHNA and CDR2 YSLEER. CDR3 length: 16 residues. V lost 3 bases and J 2 bases, leaving 14 bases between the germline ends. The CDR3 is CASSQGANRAYNEQFF. The DNA of the CDR3 is TGCGCCAGCAGCCAGGGGGCAAATCGAGCCTACAATGAGCAGTTCTTC.

V gene TRBV20-1 combines with J gene TRBJ1-2, with unresolved D. Looked up from germline, CDR1 is DFQATT and CDR2 is SNEGSKA (reference sequence). This CDR3 contains 13 residues. Trimming shortened V by 6 bases and J by 5 bases, and 16 bases separated the two germline ends. The CDR3 spells CSATWNGEYGYTF. CDR3 DNA: TGCAGTGCCACCTGGAACGGGGAATATGGCTACACCTTC.

The chain uses TRBV7-2 and TRBJ1-4; TRBD1 is a possible D gene (5 bases). Deletions cut 3 bases from V and 6 bases from J, with 11 bases between. Germline CDR1 and CDR2: SGHTA and FQGNSA. The CDR3 sequence is 14 residues long. The chain's CDR3 is CASSFNGGYEKLFF. Here the CDR3 DNA reads TGTGCCAGCAGCTTCAATGGGGGTTATGAAAAACTGTTTTTT.

This rearrangement joins TRBV9 to TRBJ1-1, with 8 bases fitting TRBD1. After removal of 0 bases from V and 1 base from J, the junction contained 2 bases not matched to a gene. Germline assignment: CDR1 SGDLS and CDR2 YYNGEE. The CDR3 runs 15 residues. CDR3 DNA sequence: TGTGCCAGCAGCGTAGTGCAGGGGGCGAACACTGAAGCTTTCTTT. Amino acid sequence: CASSVVQGANTEAFF.

This clonotype has just a few counts. The J gene is TRBJ2-7, the V gene TRBV6-5, with 8 nucleotides matching TRBD2. This CDR3 contains 14 residues. Germline V gene sequence: CDR1 MNHEY, CDR2 SVGAGI. The J segment lost 3 bases and the V segment lost 0 bases, leaving 1 base of the junction unmatched. CDR3 sequence reads: CASSYSGGGYEQYF. The CDR3 bases are TGTGCCAGCAGTTACTCCGGGGGGGGCTACGAGCAGTACTTC.